The clone carrying this T cell receptor (beta chain) was seen many times. Its antigen is not identified. These data belong to a study of T cells in Graves' hyperthyroidism and ophthalmopathy. For the study at large: Before any treatment, at initial diagnosis, peripheral blood was collected.

In germline, CDR1 is LNHNV, CDR2 YYDKDF (reference sequence). V shed 0 bases and J shed 0 bases, with 8 bases lying between them. The CDR3 loop spans 15 amino acids. The investigators amplified TCR beta CDR3 regions from RNA transcripts. First-round RT-PCR with HTBI primers amplified the TCR CDR3 region. Via MiXCR, TCRdb re-called the multiplex PCR reads, giving one row per CDR3 protein. The sample contains approximately 400,000 distinct CDR3 sequences, about 14% of which appear only once. Each person with ophthalmopathy scored at least 3 on the Clinical Activity Score, reached NOSPECS grade 4 or higher, and had been ill under 3 months. Whole-study findings and limits: The authors' 13 V-J model separated ophthalmopathy from stable hyperthyroidism.

What was sequenced was blood. This sequence joins TRBV15 and TRBJ1-1; D call uncertain. The clonotype was recovered from a man aged 50-60 years with Graves' ophthalmopathy. The CDR3 DNA reads as TGTGCCACCAGCAGAGATCGGATGATGAACACTGAAGCTTTCTTT. Encoded protein: CATSRDRMMNTEAFF. The whole variable domain, filled in from reference TRBV15 and TRBJ1-1, reads DAMVIQNPRYQVTQFGKPVTLSCSQTLNHNVMYWYQQKSSQAPKLLFHYYDKDFNNEADTPDNFQSRRPNTSFCFLDIRSPGLGDTAMYLCATSRDRMMNTEAFFGQGTRLTVV.